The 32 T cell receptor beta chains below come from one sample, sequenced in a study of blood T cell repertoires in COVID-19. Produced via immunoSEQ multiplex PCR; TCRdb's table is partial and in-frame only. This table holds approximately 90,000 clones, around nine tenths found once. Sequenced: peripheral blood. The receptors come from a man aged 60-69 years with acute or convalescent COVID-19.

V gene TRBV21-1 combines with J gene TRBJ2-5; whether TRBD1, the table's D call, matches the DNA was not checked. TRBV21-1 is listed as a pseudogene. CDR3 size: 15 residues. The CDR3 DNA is TGTGCCAGCAGCAAAGAAGGCCAGGGGTGGGAGACCCAGTACTTC. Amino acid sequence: CASSKEGQGWETQYF.

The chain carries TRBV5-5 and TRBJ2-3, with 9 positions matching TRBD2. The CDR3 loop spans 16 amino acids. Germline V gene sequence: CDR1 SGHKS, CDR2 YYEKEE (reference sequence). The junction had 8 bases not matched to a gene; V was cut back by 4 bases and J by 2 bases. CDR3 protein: CASSLPASGNTDTQYF. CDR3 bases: TGTGCCAGCAGCCTCCCCGCTAGCGGGAACACAGATACGCAGTATTTT.

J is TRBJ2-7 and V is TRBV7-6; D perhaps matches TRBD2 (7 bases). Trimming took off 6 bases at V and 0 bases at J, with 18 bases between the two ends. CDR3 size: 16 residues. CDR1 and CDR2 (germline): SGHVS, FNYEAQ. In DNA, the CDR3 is TGTGCCAGCAGTTCCCAAAGGGGGAGGGGCTCCTACGAGCAGTACTTC. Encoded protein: CASSSQRGRGSYEQYF.

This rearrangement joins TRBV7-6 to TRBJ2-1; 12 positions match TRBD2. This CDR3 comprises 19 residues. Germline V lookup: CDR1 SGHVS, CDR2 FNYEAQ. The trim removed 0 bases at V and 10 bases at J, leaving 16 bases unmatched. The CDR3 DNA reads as TGTGCCAGCAGCTTAGCCACCCTGACTAGCGGGGGCTCTAGGAGGGAGCAGTTCTTC. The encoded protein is CASSLATLTSGGSRREQFF.

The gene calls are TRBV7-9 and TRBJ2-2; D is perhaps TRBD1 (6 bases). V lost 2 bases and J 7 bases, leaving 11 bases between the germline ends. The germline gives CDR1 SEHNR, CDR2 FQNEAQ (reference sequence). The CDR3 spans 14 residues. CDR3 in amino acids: CASSLQGRSGELFF. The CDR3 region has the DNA TGTGCCAGCAGCTTACAGGGGAGAAGCGGGGAGCTGTTTTTT.

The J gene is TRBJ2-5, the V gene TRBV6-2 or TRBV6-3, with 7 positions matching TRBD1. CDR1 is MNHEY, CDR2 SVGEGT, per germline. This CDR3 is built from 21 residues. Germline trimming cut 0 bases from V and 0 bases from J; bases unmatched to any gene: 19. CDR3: CASSYSRLLKQGFAYQETQYF. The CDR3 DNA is TGTGCCAGCAGTTACTCCCGGCTATTAAAACAGGGGTTCGCCTACCAAGAGACCCAGTACTTC.

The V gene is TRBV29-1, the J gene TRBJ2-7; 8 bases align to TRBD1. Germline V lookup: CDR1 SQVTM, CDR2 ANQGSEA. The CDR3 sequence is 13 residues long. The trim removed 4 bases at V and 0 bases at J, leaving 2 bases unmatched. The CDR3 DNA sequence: TGCAGCGTTGGACAGGGGCGCTCCTACGAGCAGTACTTC. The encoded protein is CSVGQGRSYEQYF.

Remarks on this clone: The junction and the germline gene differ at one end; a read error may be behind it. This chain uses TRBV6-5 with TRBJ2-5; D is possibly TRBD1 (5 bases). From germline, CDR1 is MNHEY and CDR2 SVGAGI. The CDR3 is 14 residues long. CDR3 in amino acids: CTSSYSLRVETQYF. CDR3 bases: TGTACCAGCAGTTATTCCCTCAGGGTCGAGACCCAGTACTTC.

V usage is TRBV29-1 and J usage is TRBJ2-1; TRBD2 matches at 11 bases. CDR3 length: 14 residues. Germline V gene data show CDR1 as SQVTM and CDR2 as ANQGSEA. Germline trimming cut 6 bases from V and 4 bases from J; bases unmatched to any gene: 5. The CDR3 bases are TGCAGCGTCTCTCGACTAGCGGGGTACAATGAGCAGTTCTTC. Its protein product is CSVSRLAGYNEQFF.

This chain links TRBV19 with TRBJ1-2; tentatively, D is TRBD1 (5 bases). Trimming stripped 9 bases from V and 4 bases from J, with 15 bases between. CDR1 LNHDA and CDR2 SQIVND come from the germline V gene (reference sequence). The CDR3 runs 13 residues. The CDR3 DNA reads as TGTGCCAGCCAGGGCGGCCGGTCCTATGGCTACACCTTC. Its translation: CASQGGRSYGYTF.

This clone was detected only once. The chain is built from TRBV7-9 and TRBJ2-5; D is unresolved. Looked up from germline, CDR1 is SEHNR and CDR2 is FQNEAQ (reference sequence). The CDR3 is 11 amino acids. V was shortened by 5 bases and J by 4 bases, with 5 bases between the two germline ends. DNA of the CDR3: TGTGCCAGCAGCGCTAGAGAGACCCAGTACTTC. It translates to CASSARETQYF.

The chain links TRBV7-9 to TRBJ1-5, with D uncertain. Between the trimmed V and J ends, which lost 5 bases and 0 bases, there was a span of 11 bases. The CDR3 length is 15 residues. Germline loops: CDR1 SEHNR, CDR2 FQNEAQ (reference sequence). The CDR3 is CASSPTGDSNQPQHF. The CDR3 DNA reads TGTGCCAGCAGCCCCACCGGGGATAGCAATCAGCCCCAGCATTTT.

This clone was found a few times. Written as DNA, the CDR3 is TGTGCCAGCAGCTTCTTACCGGAGGCCCTGAACACTGAAGCTTTCTTT. Translation gives CASSFLPEALNTEAFF. The chain carries TRBV9 and TRBJ1-1; D is unresolved. Germline CDR1 and CDR2: SGDLS and YYNGEE. V was clipped by 4 bases and J by 0 bases, with 16 bases between them. The CDR3 has 16 residues.

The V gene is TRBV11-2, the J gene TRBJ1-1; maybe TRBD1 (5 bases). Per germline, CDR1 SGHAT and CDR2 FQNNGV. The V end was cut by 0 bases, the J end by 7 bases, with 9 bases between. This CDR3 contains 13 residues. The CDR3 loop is CASSLDQGFEAFF. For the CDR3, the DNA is TGTGCCAGCAGCTTAGATCAGGGTTTTGAAGCTTTCTTT.

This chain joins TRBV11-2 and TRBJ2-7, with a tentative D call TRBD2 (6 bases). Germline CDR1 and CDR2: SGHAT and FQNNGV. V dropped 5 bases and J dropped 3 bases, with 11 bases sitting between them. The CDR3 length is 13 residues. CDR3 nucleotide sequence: TGTGCCAGCAGCCGCGGGACTCTCTACGAGCAGTACTTC. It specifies CASSRGTLYEQYF.

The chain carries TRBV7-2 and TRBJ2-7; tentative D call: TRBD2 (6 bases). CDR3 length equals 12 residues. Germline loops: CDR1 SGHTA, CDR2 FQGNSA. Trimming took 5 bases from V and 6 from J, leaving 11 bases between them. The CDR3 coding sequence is TGTGCCAGCAGCCTAGACGGGAGCGAGCAGTACTTC. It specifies CASSLDGSEQYF. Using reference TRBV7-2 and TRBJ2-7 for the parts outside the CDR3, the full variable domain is GAGVSQSPSNKVTEKGKDVELRCDPISGHTALYWYRQSLGQGLEFLIYFQGNSAPDKSGLPSDRFSAERTGGSVSTLTIQRTQQEDSAVYLCASSLDGSEQYFGPGTRLTVT.

DNA of the CDR3: TGTGCCTGGAGGAAGGACAGGGGGTCGGGTGGCTACACCTTC. Amino acids: CAWRKDRGSGGYTF. V and J are TRBV30 and TRBJ1-2, with TRBD1 matching over 10 bases. Germline CDR1 and CDR2: GTSNPN and SVGIG (reference sequence). Trimming took 3 bases from V and 7 from J; bases not matched to a gene: 8. The CDR3 spans 14 residues.

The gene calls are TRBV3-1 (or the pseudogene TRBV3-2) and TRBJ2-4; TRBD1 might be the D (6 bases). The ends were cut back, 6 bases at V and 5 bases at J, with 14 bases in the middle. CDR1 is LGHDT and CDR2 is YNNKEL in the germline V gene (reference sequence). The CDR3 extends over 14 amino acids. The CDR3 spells CASSRIAGENIQYF. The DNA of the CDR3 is TGTGCCAGCAGTCGCATAGCAGGGGAAAACATTCAGTACTTC.

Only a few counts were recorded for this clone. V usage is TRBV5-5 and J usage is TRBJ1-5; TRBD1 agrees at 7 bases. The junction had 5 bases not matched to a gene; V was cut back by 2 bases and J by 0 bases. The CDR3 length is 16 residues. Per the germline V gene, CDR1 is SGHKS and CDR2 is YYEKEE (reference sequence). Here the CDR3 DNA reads TGTGCCAGCAGCTTCTCTCAGGGGGGTAGCAATCAGCCCCAGCATTTT. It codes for CASSFSQGGSNQPQHF.

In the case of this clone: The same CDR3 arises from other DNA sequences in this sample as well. CDR3 region: CASSLGRGTEAFF. In DNA form, the CDR3 reads TGCGCCAGCAGCTTGGGTAGGGGAACTGAAGCTTTCTTT. V usage is TRBV5-1 and J usage is TRBJ1-1; weak D call: TRBD1 (5 bases). The CDR3 extends over 13 amino acids. The ends were cut back, 0 bases at V and 5 bases at J, with 8 bases in the middle. Germline V lookup: CDR1 SGHRS, CDR2 YFSETQ.

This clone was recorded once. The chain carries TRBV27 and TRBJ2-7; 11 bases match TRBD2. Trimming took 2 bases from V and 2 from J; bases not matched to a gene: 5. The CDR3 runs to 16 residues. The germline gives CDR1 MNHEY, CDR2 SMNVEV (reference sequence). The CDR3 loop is CASSLRSGRAAYEQYF. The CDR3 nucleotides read TGTGCCAGCAGTTTACGTAGCGGGAGGGCCGCCTACGAGCAGTACTTC.

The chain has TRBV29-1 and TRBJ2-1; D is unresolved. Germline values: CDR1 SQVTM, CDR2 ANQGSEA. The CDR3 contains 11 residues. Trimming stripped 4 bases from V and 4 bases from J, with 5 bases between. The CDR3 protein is CSVALYNEQFF. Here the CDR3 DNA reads TGCAGCGTTGCCCTATACAATGAGCAGTTCTTC.

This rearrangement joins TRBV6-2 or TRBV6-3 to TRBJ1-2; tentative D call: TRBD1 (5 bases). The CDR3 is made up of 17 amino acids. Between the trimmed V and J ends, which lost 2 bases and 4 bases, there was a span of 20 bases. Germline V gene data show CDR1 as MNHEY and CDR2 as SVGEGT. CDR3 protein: CASSYRLLWSGAYGYTF. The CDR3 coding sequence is TGTGCCAGCAGTTACCGTCTCCTGTGGAGCGGGGCCTATGGCTACACCTTC.

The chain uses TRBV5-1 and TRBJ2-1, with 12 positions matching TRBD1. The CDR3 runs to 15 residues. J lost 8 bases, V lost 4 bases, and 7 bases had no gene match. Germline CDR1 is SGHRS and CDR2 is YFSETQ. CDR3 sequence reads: CASSMGQGAVDEQFF. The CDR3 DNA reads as TGCGCCAGCAGCATGGGACAGGGGGCGGTGGATGAGCAGTTCTTC.

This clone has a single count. CDR3 residues: CASSDLLGGEGYTF. In DNA form, the CDR3 reads TGCGCCAGCAGCGACCTTTTAGGGGGCGAGGGCTACACCTTC. This chain uses TRBV5-1 with TRBJ1-2, with TRBD1 matching 7 bases. CDR3 length: 14 amino acids. The germline V gene encodes CDR1 SGHRS and CDR2 YFSETQ. J lost 8 bases, V lost 4 bases, and 11 bases had no gene match.

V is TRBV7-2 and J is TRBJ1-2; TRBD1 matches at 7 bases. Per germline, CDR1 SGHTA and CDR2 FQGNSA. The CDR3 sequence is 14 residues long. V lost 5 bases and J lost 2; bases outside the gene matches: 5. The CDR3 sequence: CASSLDRVNYGYTF. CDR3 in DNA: TGTGCCAGCAGCCTCGACAGGGTCAACTATGGCTACACCTTC. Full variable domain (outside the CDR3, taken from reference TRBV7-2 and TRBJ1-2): GAGVSQSPSNKVTEKGKDVELRCDPISGHTALYWYRQSLGQGLEFLIYFQGNSAPDKSGLPSDRFSAERTGGSVSTLTIQRTQQEDSAVYLCASSLDRVNYGYTFGSGTRLTVV.

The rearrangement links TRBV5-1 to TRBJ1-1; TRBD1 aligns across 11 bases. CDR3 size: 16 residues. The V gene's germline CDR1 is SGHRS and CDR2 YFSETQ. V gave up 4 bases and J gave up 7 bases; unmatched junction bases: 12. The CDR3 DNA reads TGCGCCAGCAGCCCGGGACAGGGGGGATTGAAAATTGAAGCTTTCTTT. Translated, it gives CASSPGQGGLKIEAFF.

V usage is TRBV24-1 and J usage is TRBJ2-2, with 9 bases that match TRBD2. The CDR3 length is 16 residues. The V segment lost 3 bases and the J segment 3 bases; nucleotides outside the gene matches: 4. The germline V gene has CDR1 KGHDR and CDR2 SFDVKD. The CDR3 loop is CATSDERGVDTGELFF. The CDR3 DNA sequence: TGTGCCACCAGTGATGAGCGGGGGGTCGACACCGGGGAGCTGTTTTTT.

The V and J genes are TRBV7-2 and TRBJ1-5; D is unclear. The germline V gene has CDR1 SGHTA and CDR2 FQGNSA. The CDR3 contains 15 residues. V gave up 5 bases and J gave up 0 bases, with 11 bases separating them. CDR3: CASSLFDNSNQPQHF. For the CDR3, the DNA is TGTGCCAGCAGCCTATTTGACAATAGCAATCAGCCCCAGCATTTT. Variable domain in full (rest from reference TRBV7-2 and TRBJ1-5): GAGVSQSPSNKVTEKGKDVELRCDPISGHTALYWYRQSLGQGLEFLIYFQGNSAPDKSGLPSDRFSAERTGGSVSTLTIQRTQQEDSAVYLCASSLFDNSNQPQHFGDGTRLSIL.

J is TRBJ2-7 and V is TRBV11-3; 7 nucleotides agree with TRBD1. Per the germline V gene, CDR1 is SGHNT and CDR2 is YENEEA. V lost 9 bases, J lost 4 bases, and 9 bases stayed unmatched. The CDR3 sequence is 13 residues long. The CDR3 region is CARLRDRKYEQYF. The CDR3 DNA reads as TGTGCCAGGCTCCGGGACAGAAAATACGAGCAGTACTTC. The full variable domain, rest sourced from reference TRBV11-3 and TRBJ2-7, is EAGVVQSPRYKIIEKKQPVAFWCNPISGHNTLYWYLQNLGQGPELLIRYENEEAVDDSQLPKDRFSAERLKGVDSTLKIQPAELGDSAVYLCARLRDRKYEQYFGPGTRLTVT.

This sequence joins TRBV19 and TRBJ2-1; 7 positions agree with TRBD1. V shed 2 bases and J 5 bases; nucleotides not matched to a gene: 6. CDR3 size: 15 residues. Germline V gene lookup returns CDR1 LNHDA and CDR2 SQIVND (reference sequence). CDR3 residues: CASSIFRGKHNEQFF. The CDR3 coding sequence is TGTGCCAGTAGTATATTCAGGGGGAAACACAATGAGCAGTTCTTC.

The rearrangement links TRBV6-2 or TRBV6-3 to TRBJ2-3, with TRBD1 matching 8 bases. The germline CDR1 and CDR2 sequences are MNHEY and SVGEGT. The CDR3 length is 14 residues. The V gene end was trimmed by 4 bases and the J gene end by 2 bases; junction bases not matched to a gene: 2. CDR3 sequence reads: CASSLDRATDTQYF. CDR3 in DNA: TGTGCCAGCAGTTTGGACAGGGCCACAGATACGCAGTATTTT.